Listed here is a single T cell receptor (beta chain). This CDR3 region has 12 residues. CDR1 and CDR2 (germline): MDHEN, SYDVKM. V dropped 5 bases and J dropped 9 bases, with 11 bases sitting between them. The repertoire was sequenced with immunoSEQ multiplex PCR; TCRdb's copy has only in-frame clones and lacks some. The sample consists of some 100,000 clones, 75% to 95% of them appearing once. This sample is drawn from a study of T cell changes during pregnancy in multiple sclerosis. V usage is TRBV28 and J usage is TRBJ2-1; a weak D match, TRBD2 (5 bases). The sequence was obtained from a female donor with multiple sclerosis, enrolled in a pregnancy study. This material consisted of peripheral blood, taken in the second trimester of pregnancy. The CDR3 spells CASSTLLGEQFF. The CDR3 DNA follows: TGTGCCAGCAGTACACTACTAGGTGAGCAGTTCTTC.